A selection of T cell receptor beta chains follows, all from one sample in a study of CD8+ T cells in alopecia areata. Sequencing used immunoSEQ multiplex PCR; TCRdb keeps in-frame clones, though not all of them. The data show 130,000 or so clones, around 86% seen once. Here the sequenced sample was CD8+ T cells sorted from blood, taken at week 4, from a patient treated with tofacitinib. Source of these receptors: a human donor with alopecia areata. Both conserved end residues are part of each CDR3. The D gene is left open where the match is weak. Only some rows state a clone size, as once, few, many or a class for expanded clones.

j_call	clone_size	d_call	v_call	cdr3_aa	cdr3_nt
TRBJ2-7	.	.	TRBV5-5	CASSSRGNSYEQYF	TGTGCCAGCAGCTCCCGGGGGAACTCCTACGAGCAGTACTTC
TRBJ2-7	few	TRBD1	TRBV29-1	CSVDTGGEYEQYF	TGCAGCGTTGATACAGGGGGTGAATACGAGCAGTACTTC
TRBJ2-7	.	TRBD1	TRBV27	CASSPLDREYEQYF	TGTGCCAGCAGTCCCCTGGACAGGGAATACGAGCAGTACTTC
TRBJ2-5	.	TRBD2	TRBV10-2	CASSLLAEGETQYF	TGCGCCAGCAGTTTACTAGCGGAGGGGGAGACCCAGTACTTC
TRBJ2-3	.	.	TRBV27	CASSRKRTSTDTQYF	TGTGCCAGCAGTCGCAAAAGAACTAGCACAGATACGCAGTATTTT
TRBJ2-7	.	.	TRBV10-1	CASGEWGNEQYF	TGCGCCAGCGGTGAGTGGGGCAACGAGCAGTACTTC
TRBJ2-5	.	TRBD1	TRBV30	CAWSVPRDRGRQYF	TGTGCCTGGAGTGTACCTAGGGACAGGGGACGGCAGTACTTC
TRBJ1-1	.	.	TRBV9	CASSVGGAMNTEAFF	TGTGCCAGCAGCGTAGGGGGAGCCATGAACACTGAAGCTTTCTTT
TRBJ2-7	.	TRBD1	TRBV4-1	CASSPSPGGLYEQYF	TGCGCCAGCAGCCCGTCGCCAGGGGGCTTATACGAGCAGTACTTC
TRBJ1-6	.	.	TRBV2	CASSGAAENNSPLHF	TGTGCCAGCAGTGGAGCAGCTGAAAATAATTCACCCCTCCACTTT
TRBJ1-4	.	.	TRBV6-4	CASSDSTGGNEKLFF	TGTGCCAGCAGTGACTCCACAGGCGGGAATGAAAAACTGTTTTTT
TRBJ2-7	.	TRBD1	TRBV4-1	CASSQTGQAGQDF	TGCGCCAGCAGCCAAACGGGACAGGCGGGGCAGGACTTC
TRBJ2-3	.	TRBD2	TRBV30	CAWSVRFGSGTSGEPDTQYF	TGTGCCTGGAGTGTACGGTTCGGGAGTGGGACTAGCGGGGAACCAGATACGCAGTATTTT
TRBJ2-7	.	TRBD2	TRBV7-2	CASRRLAGVSYEQYF	TGTGCCAGCAGACGACTAGCGGGAGTGTCCTACGAGCAGTACTTC
TRBJ2-3	.	.	TRBV2	CASGNPTDTQYF	TGTGCCAGCGGAAACCCCACAGATACGCAGTATTTT
TRBJ2-7	.	TRBD2	TRBV29-1	CSVDGASGSLPYEQYF	TGCAGCGTTGACGGGGCTAGCGGGAGCCTCCCCTACGAGCAGTACTTC
TRBJ1-2	.	.	TRBV29-1	CSAPRDTYGYTF	TGCAGCGCCCCCCGGGACACCTATGGCTACACCTTC
TRBJ2-3	.	.	TRBV27	CASSFSGNWPDTQYF	TGTGCCAGCAGTTTTTCAGGGAATTGGCCAGATACGCAGTATTTT
TRBJ2-3	once	.	TRBV20-1	CSALLYPIEYF	TGCAGTGCTCTACTGTATCCCATCGAATATTTT
TRBJ2-7	.	.	TRBV7-9	CASSFGASEQYF	TGTGCCAGCAGCTTTGGAGCCAGCGAGCAGTACTTC
TRBJ1-5	.	.	TRBV6-1	CASSEWLGWEGSNQPQHF	TGTGCCAGCAGTGAATGGTTGGGCTGGGAGGGAAGCAATCAGCCCCAGCATTTT
TRBJ2-1	.	TRBD1	TRBV5-1	CASSLKDRDLRHEQFF	TGCGCCAGCAGCTTGAAGGACAGGGATTTGCGTCATGAGCAGTTCTTC
TRBJ2-1	.	TRBD2	TRBV7-3	CASSLDGLAGYNEQFF	TGTGCCAGCAGCTTAGATGGACTAGCGGGATACAATGAGCAGTTCTTC
TRBJ2-7	.	.	TRBV4-1	CASSQGVFSSYEQYF	TGCGCCAGCAGCCAAGGGGTATTCAGTTCCTACGAGCAGTACTTC
TRBJ2-2	.	.	TRBV7-9	CASSSDTGELFF	TGTGCCAGCAGCTCCGACACCGGGGAGCTGTTTTTT
TRBJ2-1	.	.	TRBV5-1	CASSLAGAAREQFF	TGCGCCAGCAGCTTGGCGGGGGCGGCTCGGGAGCAGTTCTTC
TRBJ2-7	.	TRBD1	TRBV29-1	CSVVRPGTGVNPYEQYF	TGCAGCGTTGTACGTCCCGGGACAGGGGTGAACCCCTACGAGCAGTACTTC
TRBJ2-5	.	.	TRBV19	CASMGTETQYF	TGTGCCAGTATGGGGACGGAGACCCAGTACTTC
TRBJ2-7	.	.	TRBV5-1	CASSWGTDSYEQYF	TGCGCCAGCAGCTGGGGCACCGACTCCTACGAGCAGTACTTC
TRBJ1-1	.	.	TRBV11-2	CASSLGDHTEAFF	TGTGCCAGCAGCTTAGGGGACCACACTGAAGCTTTCTTT
TRBJ1-4	.	.	TRBV2	CASREGLVEKLFF	TGTGCCAGCAGAGAAGGGCTCGTGGAAAAACTGTTTTTT
TRBJ2-3	.	TRBD1	TRBV29-1	CSVATGARTDTQYF	TGCAGCGTCGCAACAGGGGCCCGCACAGATACGCAGTATTTT
TRBJ1-2	.	TRBD1	TRBV13	CASSGTGVNGYTF	TGTGCCAGCAGCGGGACAGGTGTTAATGGCTACACCTTC
TRBJ1-6	.	.	TRBV14	CASSQDRVKIDSPLHF	TGTGCCAGCAGCCAAGACAGGGTGAAAATTGACTCACCCCTCCACTTT
TRBJ1-1	.	TRBD1	TRBV29-1	CSVDDREGAFF	TGCAGCGTCGACGACAGGGAGGGAGCTTTCTTT
TRBJ1-2	.	.	TRBV29-1	CSVEDHGPDLRDYTF	TGCAGCGTTGAAGACCACGGACCCGATCTTCGTGACTACACCTTC
TRBJ1-6	.	.	TRBV11-2	CASSLGNPNSPLHF	TGTGCCAGCAGCTTAGGAAACCCGAATTCACCCCTCCACTTT
TRBJ2-7	.	.	TRBV19	CASSVTGEAYEQYF	TGTGCCAGTTCCGTTACAGGAGAAGCCTACGAGCAGTACTTC
TRBJ2-7	.	.	TRBV6-1	CASSELRDPPYEQYF	TGTGCCAGCAGTGAACTCCGGGACCCCCCCTACGAGCAGTACTTC
TRBJ1-4	.	.	TRBV19	CASSSEGATNEKLFF	TGTGCCAGTAGTTCCGAGGGAGCAACTAATGAAAAACTGTTTTTT